This T cell receptor beta chain was found in a study of CD8+CD57+ T cells in acquired aplastic anemia. This clonotype was seen ten or more times. CDR1 and CDR2 from the germline V gene are SGHRS and YFSETQ. Trimming at V came to 4 bases and at J to 6 bases, leaving 7 bases not matched to a gene. The CDR3 runs 14 residues. Genomic DNA served as template for TCR beta VDJ and CDR3 profiling. A single record per CDR3 protein comes from TCRdb applying MiXCR to the reads. The sample includes some 120,000 distinct CDR3 sequences, 48% seen only once; the top ten take under 3%. This TCR derives from a human donor in good health, serving as a control. The sample taken for sequencing was sorted CD4+, CD8+, or CD8+CD57+ T cells (not recorded which) from PBMCs. The V gene is TRBV5-1, the J gene TRBJ2-5; 9 bases align to TRBD1. CDR3 nucleotides: TGCGCCAGCAGCGTAAGACAGGGGGGGAAGACCCAGTACTTC. Protein sequence: CASSVRQGGKTQYF.